Listed here are 18 T cell receptor beta chains from one sample, sequenced in a study of technical replicates of blood from several donors (dated by TCRdb to 2016 to 2017). Receptors were amplified or captured by the immunoSEQ multiplex PCR assay. In its TCRdb copy, this immuneACCESS table keeps in-frame sequences only and misses some clones. Where compared with another copy, unresolved V genes explain less than half of these, and the others have no known cause. This sample holds roughly 90,000 clones; about nine tenths were observed only once. The ten largest clones represent over 0.2% of the sample. The sequencing input was T cells isolated from PBMCs. The receptors shown here come from a human donor in good health.

The chain combines TRBV6-1 with TRBJ2-3; D possibly corresponds to TRBD1 (6 bases). From germline, CDR1 is MNHNS and CDR2 SASEGT. V was pared by 6 bases and J by 0 bases, with 13 bases between. The CDR3 is made up of 15 amino acids. This CDR3 reads CASRARDISTDTQYF. The CDR3 region has the DNA TGTGCCAGCAGAGCCCGGGACATAAGCACAGATACGCAGTATTTT.

The chain recombines TRBV7-9 with TRBJ2-2; D possibly corresponds to TRBD1 (6 bases). Germline CDR1 reads SEHNR; CDR2 reads FQNEAQ (reference sequence). V gave up 5 bases and J gave up 0 bases, with 13 bases separating them. This CDR3 spans 16 amino acids. The chain's CDR3 is CASSKLTGANTGELFF. CDR3 nucleotide sequence: TGTGCCAGCAGCAAACTGACAGGAGCGAACACCGGGGAGCTGTTTTTT.

A single count supports this clone. This chain uses TRBV5-4 with TRBJ1-2, with 7 bases aligning to TRBD1. Germline values: CDR1 SGHNT, CDR2 YYREEE (reference sequence). The CDR3 covers 13 residues. After removal of 2 bases from V and 8 bases from J, the junction contained 6 bases not matched to a gene. The CDR3 reads CASSLDRVGGYTF. The DNA for the CDR3 is TGTGCCAGCAGCTTAGACAGGGTAGGCGGCTACACCTTC.

The table lists this clone with a few counts. This sequence joins TRBV11-3 and TRBJ1-3; D ambiguous. V lost 5 bases and J lost 6, with 14 bases in between. CDR1 is SGHNT and CDR2 is YENEEA in the germline V gene. CDR3 length equals 14 residues. CDR3 loop: CASSRGLLSNTIYF. As DNA, the CDR3 is TGTGCCAGCAGCCGAGGACTTCTTTCAAACACCATATATTTT.

This clone was recorded once. The V gene is TRBV5-1, the J gene TRBJ2-7, with a tentative D call TRBD1 (6 bases). The CDR3 has 12 residues. The V end lost 4 bases, the J end lost 3 bases, and 8 bases lay between the germline ends. Looked up from germline, CDR1 is SGHRS and CDR2 is YFSETQ. The CDR3 bases are TGCGCCAGCAGCCCGGACAGCTACGAGCAGTACTTC. Translating gives CASSPDSYEQYF.

The genes are TRBV11-2 and TRBJ2-4; TRBD1 might be the D (7 bases). The CDR3 extends over 17 amino acids. The germline V and J ends were trimmed by 1 base and 5 bases, with 18 bases remaining between them. CDR1 is SGHAT and CDR2 is FQNNGV in the germline V gene. The CDR3 loop is CASSLVRLGGTENIQYF. For the CDR3, the DNA is TGTGCCAGCAGCTTAGTTCGGTTAGGGGGGACAGAAAACATTCAGTACTTC.

The V and J genes are TRBV5-1 and TRBJ2-3, with unresolved D. The CDR3 is made up of 15 amino acids. Germline assignment: CDR1 SGHRS and CDR2 YFSETQ. V lost 0 bases, J lost 0 bases, and 8 bases lay in between. CDR3 nucleotide sequence: TGCGCCAGCAGCTTGGGTGTGAGGAGCACAGATACGCAGTATTTT. Translating it yields CASSLGVRSTDTQYF.

The chain carries TRBV7-3 and TRBJ2-1; D is possibly TRBD2 (6 bases). The V end was cut by 2 bases, the J end by 5 bases, with 10 bases between. Per germline, CDR1 SGHTA and CDR2 FQGTGA. This CDR3 contains 14 residues. CDR3 sequence (DNA): TGTGCCAGCAGCTTACTTCCGGGGGACAATGAGCAGTTCTTC. This sequence encodes CASSLLPGDNEQFF.

This clone is a singleton in its sample. The rearrangement joins TRBV10-1 to TRBJ2-1; 10 bases line up with TRBD2. V shed 2 bases and J 8 bases; nucleotides not matched to a gene: 6. From germline, CDR1 is WNHNN and CDR2 SYGVQD (reference sequence). The CDR3 spans 15 residues. The CDR3 DNA sequence: TGCGCCAGCAGTGAGACTAGCGGGGTTAGAGATGAGCAGTTCTTC. Its protein is CASSETSGVRDEQFF.

This clone was counted a single time. V is TRBV4-1 and J is TRBJ1-2, with TRBD1 identical over 7 bases. V lost 4 bases and J lost 6; bases outside the gene matches: 11. The length of the CDR3 is 15 residues. Germline assignment: CDR1 MGHRA and CDR2 YSYEKL. CDR3 nucleotides: TGCGCCAGCAGCCGAGTAATCTCAGGGGGTGATGGCTACACCTTC. This translates into CASSRVISGGDGYTF.

This clone came up a few times. CDR3 DNA: TGTGCCAGCAGATCATGGGGGGGAGGACAGCCCCAGCATTTT. This encodes CASRSWGGGQPQHF. The V gene is TRBV27, the J gene TRBJ1-5; perhaps TRBD1 as D (5 bases). The CDR3 is 14 residues long. Germline CDR1 and CDR2: MNHEY and SMNVEV (reference sequence). Deletions cut 6 bases from V and 7 bases from J, with 16 bases between.

The chain uses TRBV7-9 and TRBJ2-7, with TRBD1 as a possible D gene (5 bases). The V and J ends lost 4 bases and 0 bases respectively, with 22 bases between them. The CDR3 totals 18 residues. CDR1 is SEHNR and CDR2 is FQNEAQ in the germline V gene (reference sequence). The CDR3 loop is CASSSTPDSVPVSYEQYF. In DNA form, the CDR3 reads TGTGCCAGCAGCTCCACCCCCGACAGTGTACCCGTCTCCTACGAGCAGTACTTC.

The count of this clone is one. The CDR3 sequence is CASREQGGNEKLFF. The CDR3 region has the DNA TGTGCCAGCAGAGAACAGGGGGGGAACGAAAAACTGTTTTTT. The chain is built from TRBV6-5 and TRBJ1-4, with TRBD1 matching 8 bases. The length of the CDR3 is 14 residues. The trim removed 6 bases at V and 8 bases at J, leaving 8 bases unmatched. The germline V gene encodes CDR1 MNHEY and CDR2 SVGAGI.

This clone was counted once. In nucleotides, the CDR3 is TGTGCCAGCAGCTTAGTAGGGACTAGCGTCTACAATGAGCAGTTCTTC. Translating gives CASSLVGTSVYNEQFF. This chain joins TRBV11-2 and TRBJ2-1, with 10 bases lining up with TRBD2. This CDR3 comprises 16 residues. Germline CDR1 and CDR2: SGHAT and FQNNGV. V gave up 1 base and J gave up 3 bases; unmatched junction bases: 3.

The chain employs TRBV25-1 and TRBJ2-3; D may be TRBD2 (7 bases). This CDR3 is built from 15 residues. Germline V gene sequence: CDR1 MGHDK, CDR2 SYGVNS. Trimming stripped 5 bases from V and 6 bases from J, with 18 bases between. The CDR3 DNA sequence: TGTGCCAGCAGTCATGACCCGGGGGGCCGGGATACGCAGTATTTT. Translating it yields CASSHDPGGRDTQYF.

This chain joins TRBV11-2 and TRBJ2-7, with 9 bases lining up with TRBD1. V shed 4 bases and J 4 bases; nucleotides not matched to a gene: 8. Germline V gene lookup returns CDR1 SGHAT and CDR2 FQNNGV. There are 15 residues in the CDR3. The chain's CDR3 is CASSYGTGSSYEQYF. CDR3 sequence (DNA): TGTGCCAGCAGCTATGGGACAGGGAGTTCTTACGAGCAGTACTTC.

This clone was seen a handful of times. The CDR3 is CASSEVGGLFF. For the CDR3, the DNA is TGTGCCAGCAGTGAGGTCGGAGGGTTGTTTTTT. V and J are TRBV25-1 and TRBJ1-4, with D hard to call. Germline lookup yields CDR1 MGHDK and CDR2 SYGVNS. This CDR3 region has 11 residues. The V gene lost 3 bases and the J gene lost 15 bases, with 11 bases spanning the gap.

The rearrangement uses TRBV5-5 and TRBJ2-7; 9 bases match TRBD2. Germline V CDR1 and CDR2: SGHKS, YYEKEE (reference sequence). This CDR3 contains 14 residues. V trimming: 1 base; J trimming: 3 bases; junction bases outside the gene matches: 2. This CDR3 reads CASSLLAGYYEQYF. CDR3 in DNA: TGTGCCAGCAGCTTGCTAGCGGGGTACTACGAGCAGTACTTC. Full variable domain (remainder filled in from reference TRBV5-5 and TRBJ2-7): DAGVTQSPTHLIKTRGQQVTLRCSPISGHKSVSWYQQVLGQGPQFIFQYYEKEERGRGNFPDRFSARQFPNYSSELNVNALLLGDSALYLCASSLLAGYYEQYFGPGTRLTVT.